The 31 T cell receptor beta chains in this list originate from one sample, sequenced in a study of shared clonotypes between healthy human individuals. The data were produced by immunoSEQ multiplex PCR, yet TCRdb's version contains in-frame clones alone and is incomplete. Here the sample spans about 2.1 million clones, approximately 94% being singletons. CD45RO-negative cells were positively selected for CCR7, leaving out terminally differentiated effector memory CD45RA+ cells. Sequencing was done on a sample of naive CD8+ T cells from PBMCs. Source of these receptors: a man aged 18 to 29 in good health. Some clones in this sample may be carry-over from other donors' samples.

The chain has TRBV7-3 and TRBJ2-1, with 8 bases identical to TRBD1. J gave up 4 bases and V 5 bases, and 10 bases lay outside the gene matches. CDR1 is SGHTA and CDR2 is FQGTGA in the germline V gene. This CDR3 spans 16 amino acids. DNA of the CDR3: TGTGCCAGCAGCCCACGCCCGGGACAGGCTTACAATGAGCAGTTCTTC. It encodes CASSPRPGQAYNEQFF. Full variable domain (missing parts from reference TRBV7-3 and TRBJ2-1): GAGVSQTPSNKVTEKGKYVELRCDPISGHTALYWYRQSLGQGPEFLIYFQGTGAADDSGLPNDRFFAVRPEGSVSTLKIQRTERGDSAVYLCASSPRPGQAYNEQFFGPGTRLTVL.

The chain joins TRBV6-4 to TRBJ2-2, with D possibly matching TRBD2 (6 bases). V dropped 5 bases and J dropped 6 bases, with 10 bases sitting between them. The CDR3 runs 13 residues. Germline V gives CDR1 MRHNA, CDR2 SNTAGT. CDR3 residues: CASSLTSPGELFF. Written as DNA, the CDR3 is TGTGCCAGCAGTCTGACTAGTCCCGGGGAGCTGTTTTTT.

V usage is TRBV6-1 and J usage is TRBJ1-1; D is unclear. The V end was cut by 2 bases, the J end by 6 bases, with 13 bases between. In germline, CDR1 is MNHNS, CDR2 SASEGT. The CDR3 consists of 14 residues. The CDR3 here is CASSEFGPGAEAFF. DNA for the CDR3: TGTGCCAGCAGTGAATTTGGCCCTGGGGCTGAAGCTTTCTTT.

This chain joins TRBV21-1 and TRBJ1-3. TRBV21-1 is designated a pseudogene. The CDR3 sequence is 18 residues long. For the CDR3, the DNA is TGTGCCAGCCAACTGCATCTGACAAGACTATACTCTGGAAACACCATATATTTT. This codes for CASQLHLTRLYSGNTIYF.

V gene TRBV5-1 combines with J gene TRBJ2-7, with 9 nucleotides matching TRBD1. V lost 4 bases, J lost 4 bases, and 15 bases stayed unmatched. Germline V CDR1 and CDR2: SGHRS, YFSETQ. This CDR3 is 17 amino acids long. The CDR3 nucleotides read TGCGCCAGCAGCCCCGGGACAGGGTACGGTGGAAGGTACGAGCAGTACTTC. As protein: CASSPGTGYGGRYEQYF.

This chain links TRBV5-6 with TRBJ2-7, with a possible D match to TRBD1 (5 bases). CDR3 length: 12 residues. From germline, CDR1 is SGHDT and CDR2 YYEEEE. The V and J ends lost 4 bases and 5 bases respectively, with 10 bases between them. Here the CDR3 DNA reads TGTGCCAGCAGCGCAGGGATCGACGAGCAGTACTTC. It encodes CASSAGIDEQYF.

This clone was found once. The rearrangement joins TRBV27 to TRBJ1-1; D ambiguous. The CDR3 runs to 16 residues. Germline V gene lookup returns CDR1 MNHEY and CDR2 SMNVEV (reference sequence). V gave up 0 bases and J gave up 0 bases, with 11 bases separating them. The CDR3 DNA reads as TGTGCCAGCAGTTTATCAACCGGGCCTATGAACACTGAAGCTTTCTTT. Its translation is CASSLSTGPMNTEAFF.

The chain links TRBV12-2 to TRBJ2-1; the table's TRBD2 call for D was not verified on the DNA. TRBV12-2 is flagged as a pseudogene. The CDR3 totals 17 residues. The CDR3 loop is CASRLGGGLAGGPRQFF. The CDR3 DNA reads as TGTGCAAGTCGCTTAGGTGGGGGACTAGCGGGAGGGCCGCGGCAGTTCTTC.

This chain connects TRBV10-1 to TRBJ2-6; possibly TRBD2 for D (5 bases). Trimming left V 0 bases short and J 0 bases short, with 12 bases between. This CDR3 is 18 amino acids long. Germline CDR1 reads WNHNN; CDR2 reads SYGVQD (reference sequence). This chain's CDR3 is CASSESAPGNSGANVLTF. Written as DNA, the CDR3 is TGCGCCAGCAGTGAGTCGGCCCCGGGGAACTCTGGGGCCAACGTCCTGACTTTC.

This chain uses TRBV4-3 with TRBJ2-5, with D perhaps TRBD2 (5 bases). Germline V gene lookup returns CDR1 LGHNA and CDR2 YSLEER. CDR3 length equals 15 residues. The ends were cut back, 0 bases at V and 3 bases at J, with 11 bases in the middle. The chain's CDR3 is CASSQDREGEETQYF. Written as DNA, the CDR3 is TGCGCCAGCAGCCAAGATCGTGAGGGCGAAGAGACCCAGTACTTC.

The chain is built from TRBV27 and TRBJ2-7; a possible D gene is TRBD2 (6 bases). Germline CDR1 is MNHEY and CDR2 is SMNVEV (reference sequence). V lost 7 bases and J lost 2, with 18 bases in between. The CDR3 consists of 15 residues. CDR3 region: CASTIRGTGAYEQYF. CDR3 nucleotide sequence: TGTGCCAGCACCATAAGAGGGACGGGGGCCTACGAGCAGTACTTC.

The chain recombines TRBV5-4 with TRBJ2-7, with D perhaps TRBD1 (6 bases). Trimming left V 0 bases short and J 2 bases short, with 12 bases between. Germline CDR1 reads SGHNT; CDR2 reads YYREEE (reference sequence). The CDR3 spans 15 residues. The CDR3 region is CASSLEDRATYEQYF. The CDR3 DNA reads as TGTGCCAGCAGCTTGGAGGACAGAGCAACCTACGAGCAGTACTTC.

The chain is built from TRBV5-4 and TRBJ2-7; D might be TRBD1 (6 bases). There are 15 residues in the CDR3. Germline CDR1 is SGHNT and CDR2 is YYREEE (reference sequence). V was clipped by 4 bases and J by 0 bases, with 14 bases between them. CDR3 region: CASSQLDRISYEQYF. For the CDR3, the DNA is TGTGCCAGCAGCCAATTAGACAGGATCTCCTACGAGCAGTACTTC.

The CDR3 DNA is TGTGCCAGCAGTGGTAGCCGGGGTAGCTCCTACAATGAGCAGTTCTTC. Protein: CASSGSRGSSYNEQFF. The chain couples TRBV27 to TRBJ2-1; possibly TRBD2 for D (5 bases). Deletions cut 5 bases from V and 0 bases from J, with 14 bases between. Germline CDR1 and CDR2: MNHEY and SMNVEV (reference sequence). This CDR3 contains 16 residues.

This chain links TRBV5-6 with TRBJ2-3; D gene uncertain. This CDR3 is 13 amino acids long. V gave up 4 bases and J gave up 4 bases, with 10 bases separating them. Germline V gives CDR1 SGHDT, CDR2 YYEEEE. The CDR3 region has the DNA TGTGCCAGCAGCGGCGGCTCCTCAGATACGCAGTATTTT. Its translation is CASSGGSSDTQYF.

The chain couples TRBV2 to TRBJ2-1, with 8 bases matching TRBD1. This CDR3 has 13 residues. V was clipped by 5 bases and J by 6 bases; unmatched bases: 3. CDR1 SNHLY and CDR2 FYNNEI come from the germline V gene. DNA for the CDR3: TGTGCCAGCAGTTCAGGGGGCTCCAATGAGCAGTTCTTC. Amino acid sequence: CASSSGGSNEQFF.

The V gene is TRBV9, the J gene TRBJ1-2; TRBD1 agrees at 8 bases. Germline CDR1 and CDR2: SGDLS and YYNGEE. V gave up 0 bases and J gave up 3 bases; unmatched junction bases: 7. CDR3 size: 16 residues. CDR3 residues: CASSVDRQGSYYGYTF. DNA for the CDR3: TGTGCCAGCAGCGTAGATAGACAGGGGAGCTACTATGGCTACACCTTC.

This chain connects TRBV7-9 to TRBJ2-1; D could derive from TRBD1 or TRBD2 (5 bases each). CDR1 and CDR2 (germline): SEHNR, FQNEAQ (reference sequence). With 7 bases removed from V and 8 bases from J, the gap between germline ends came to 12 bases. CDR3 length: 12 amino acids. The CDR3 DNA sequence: TGTGCCAGCAAGGGGTCCGGGGATGAGCAGTTCTTC. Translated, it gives CASKGSGDEQFF.

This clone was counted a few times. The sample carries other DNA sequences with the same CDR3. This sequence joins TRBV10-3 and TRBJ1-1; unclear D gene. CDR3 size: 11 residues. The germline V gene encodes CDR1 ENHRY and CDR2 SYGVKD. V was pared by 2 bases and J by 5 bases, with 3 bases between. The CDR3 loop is CAISEGTEAFF. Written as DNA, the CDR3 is TGTGCCATCAGTGAGGGGACTGAAGCTTTCTTT.

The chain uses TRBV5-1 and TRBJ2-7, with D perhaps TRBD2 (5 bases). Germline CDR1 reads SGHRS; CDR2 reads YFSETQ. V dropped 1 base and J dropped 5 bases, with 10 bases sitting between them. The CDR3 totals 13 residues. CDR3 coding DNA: TGCGCCAGCAGCTTGTCCGGGATTCACGAGCAGTACTTC. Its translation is CASSLSGIHEQYF. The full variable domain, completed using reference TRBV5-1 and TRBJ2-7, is KAGVTQTPRYLIKTRGQQVTLSCSPISGHRSVSWYQQTPGQGLQFLFEYFSETQRNKGNFPGRFSGRQFSNSRSEMNVSTLELGDSALYLCASSLSGIHEQYFGPGTRLTVT.

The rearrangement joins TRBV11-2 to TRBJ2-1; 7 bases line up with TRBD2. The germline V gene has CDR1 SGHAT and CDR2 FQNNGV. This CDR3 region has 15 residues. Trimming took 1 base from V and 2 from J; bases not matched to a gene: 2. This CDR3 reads CASSLGGGPYNEQFF. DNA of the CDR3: TGTGCCAGCAGCTTAGGGGGAGGGCCCTACAATGAGCAGTTCTTC.

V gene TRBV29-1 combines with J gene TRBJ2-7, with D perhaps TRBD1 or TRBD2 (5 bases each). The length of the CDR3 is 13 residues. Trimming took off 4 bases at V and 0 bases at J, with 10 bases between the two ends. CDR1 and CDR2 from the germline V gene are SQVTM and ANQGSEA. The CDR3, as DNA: TGCAGCGTTGTCGTAGGGACCTCCTACGAGCAGTACTTC. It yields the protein CSVVVGTSYEQYF.

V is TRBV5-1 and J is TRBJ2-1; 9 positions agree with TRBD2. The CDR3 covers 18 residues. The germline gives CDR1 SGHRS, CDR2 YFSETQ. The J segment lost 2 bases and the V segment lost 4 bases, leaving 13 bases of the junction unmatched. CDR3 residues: CASSARVAGGPTYNEQFF. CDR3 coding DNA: TGCGCCAGCAGCGCTAGGGTGGCGGGAGGGCCAACCTACAATGAGCAGTTCTTC.

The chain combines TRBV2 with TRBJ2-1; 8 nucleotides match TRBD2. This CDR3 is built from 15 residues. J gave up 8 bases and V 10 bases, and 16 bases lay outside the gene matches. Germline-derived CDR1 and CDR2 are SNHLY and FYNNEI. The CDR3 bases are TGTGCCACCCCGGGGACGGGAGGGGTAATGTATGAGCAGTTCTTC. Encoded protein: CATPGTGGVMYEQFF. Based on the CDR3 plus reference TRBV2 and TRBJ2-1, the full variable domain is EPEVTQTPSHQVTQMGQEVILRCVPISNHLYFYWYRQILGQKVEFLVSFYNNEISEKSEIFDDQFSVERPDGSNFTLKIRSTKLEDSAMYFCATPGTGGVMYEQFFGPGTRLTVL.

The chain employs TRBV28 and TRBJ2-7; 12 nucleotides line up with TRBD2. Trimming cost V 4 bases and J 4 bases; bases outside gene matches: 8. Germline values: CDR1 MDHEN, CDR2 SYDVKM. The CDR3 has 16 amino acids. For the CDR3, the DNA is TGTGCCAGCAGTTCCCGACTAGCGGGAGAGCTTTACGAGCAGTACTTC. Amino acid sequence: CASSSRLAGELYEQYF. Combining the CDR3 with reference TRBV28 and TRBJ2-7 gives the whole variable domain DVKVTQSSRYLVKRTGEKVFLECVQDMDHENMFWYRQDPGLGLRLIYFSYDVKMKEKGDIPEGYSVSREKKERFSLILESASTNQTSMYLCASSSRLAGELYEQYFGPGTRLTVT.

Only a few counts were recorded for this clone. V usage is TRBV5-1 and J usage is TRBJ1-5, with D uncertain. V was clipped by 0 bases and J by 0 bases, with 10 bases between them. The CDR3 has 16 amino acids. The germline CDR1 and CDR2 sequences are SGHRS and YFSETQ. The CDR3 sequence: CASSLEPGASNQPQHF. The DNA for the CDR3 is TGCGCCAGCAGCTTGGAGCCCGGAGCTAGCAATCAGCCCCAGCATTTT.

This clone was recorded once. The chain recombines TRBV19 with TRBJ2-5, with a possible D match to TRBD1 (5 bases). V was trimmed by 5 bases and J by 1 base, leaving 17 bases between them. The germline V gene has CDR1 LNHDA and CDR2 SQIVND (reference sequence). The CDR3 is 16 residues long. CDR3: CASSPPRQSLQETQYF. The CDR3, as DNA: TGTGCCAGTAGTCCTCCTCGACAGTCTCTCCAAGAGACCCAGTACTTC.

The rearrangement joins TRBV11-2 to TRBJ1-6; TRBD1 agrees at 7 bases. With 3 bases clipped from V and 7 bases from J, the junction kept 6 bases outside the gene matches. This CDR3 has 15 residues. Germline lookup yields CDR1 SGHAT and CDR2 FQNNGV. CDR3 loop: CASSLRGTVNSPLHF. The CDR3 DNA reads TGTGCCAGCAGCTTGAGGGGGACAGTGAATTCACCCCTCCACTTT. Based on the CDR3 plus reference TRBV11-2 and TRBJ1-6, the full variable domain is EAGVAQSPRYKIIEKRQSVAFWCNPISGHATLYWYQQILGQGPKLLIQFQNNGVVDDSQLPKDRFSAERLKGVDSTLKIQPAKLEDSAVYLCASSLRGTVNSPLHFGNGTRLTVT.

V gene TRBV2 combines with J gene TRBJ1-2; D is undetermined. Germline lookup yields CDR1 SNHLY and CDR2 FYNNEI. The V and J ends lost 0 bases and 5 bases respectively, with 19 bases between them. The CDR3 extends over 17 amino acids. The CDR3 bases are TGTGCCAGCAGTGAAGCCCGAAGATCCCTCAACACTTATGGCTACACCTTC. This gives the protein CASSEARRSLNTYGYTF.

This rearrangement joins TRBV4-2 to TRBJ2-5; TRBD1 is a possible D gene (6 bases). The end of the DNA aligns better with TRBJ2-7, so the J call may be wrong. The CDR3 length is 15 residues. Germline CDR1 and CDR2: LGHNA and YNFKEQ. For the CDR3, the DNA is TGTGCCAGCAGCCAAGATTCCGTGACAGGCTACGAGCAGTACTTC. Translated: CASSQDSVTGYEQYF.

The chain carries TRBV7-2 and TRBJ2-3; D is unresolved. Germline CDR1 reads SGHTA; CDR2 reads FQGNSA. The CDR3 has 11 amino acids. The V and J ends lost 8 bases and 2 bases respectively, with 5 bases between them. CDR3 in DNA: TGTGCCAGCGCCTTCACAGATACGCAGTATTTT. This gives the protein CASAFTDTQYF.